Sequencing of this T cell receptor beta chain was carried out in a study of blood T cell repertoires in COVID-19. Looking at the study overall: The United States, Italy and Spain provided the acute and convalescent COVID-19 samples. T cells, B-cell-depleted T cells, or PBMCs provided the cDNA or gDNA that served as material.

Using immunoSEQ multiplex PCR, the repertoire was profiled, and TCRdb retains in-frame clones only, with some absent. The data show a few hundred thousand clones, around 88% seen once. V was pared by 4 bases and J by 0 bases, with 11 bases between. The germline gives CDR1 SGHRS, CDR2 YFSETQ. The CDR3 length is 15 residues. The chain has TRBV5-1 and TRBJ1-5; D gene uncertain. The sequence was collected from a woman aged 30 to 39 who had recovered from COVID-19. Material for sequencing was peripheral blood. CDR3: CASSPVGDSNQPQHF. The CDR3, as DNA: TGCGCCAGCAGCCCCGTCGGGGATAGCAATCAGCCCCAGCATTTT.